A selection of T cell receptor beta chains follows, all from one sample in a study. TCRdb re-called the multiplex PCR reads with MiXCR, one entry per CDR3 protein. The data show about 860 distinct CDR3 sequences, around an eighth seen once. Source material: Tregs sorted from blood. The receptors were sampled from a female donor with breast cancer. The CDR3 runs from the conserved cysteine through the conserved F or W. Fields, in order: V gene, CDR3 protein.

>TRBV12-3/TRBV12-4
CASSGPGNYGYTF
>TRBV12-3/TRBV12-4
CASSTQRESYTF
>TRBV12-3/TRBV12-4
CASSLAGYGYTF
>TRBV12-3/TRBV12-4
CASSLQGQRRGLGYGYTF
>TRBV12-3/TRBV12-4
CASSRQGYGYTF
>TRBV12-3/TRBV12-4
CASRGLDRGSYGYTF
>TRBV12-3/TRBV12-4
CASCPQGLYGYTF
>TRBV12-3/TRBV12-4
CASSSTGIYGYTF